A selection of T cell receptor beta chains follows, all from one sample in a study of Ad26.COV2.S vaccination and SARS-CoV-2 variants. Using immunoSEQ multiplex PCR, the repertoire was profiled, and TCRdb retains in-frame clones only, with some absent. Of 440,000 or so clones in the sample, roughly 88% were seen once. This sample comprised peripheral blood, obtained in a trial of Ad26.COV2.S vaccine versus placebo. Receptors originate from a person between 18 and 60 years old who received the Ad26.COV2.S COVID-19 vaccine or a placebo. CDR3s include the opening cysteine and the closing phenylalanine or tryptophan. D genes are given only for firm matches. Clone size is not always given. Where it is, it says once, few, many or a class for expanded clones.

v_call: TRBV7-9
clone_size: .
j_call: TRBJ2-2
d_call: .
cdr3_nt: TGTGCCAGCAGCTTAGCAACCAGGGTAACCGGGGAGCTGTTTTTT
cdr3_aa: CASSLATRVTGELFF

v_call: TRBV28
clone_size: .
j_call: TRBJ2-1
d_call: TRBD2
cdr3_nt: TGTGCCAGCAGCCCACTGGGACTAGTAGGTTACAATGAGCAGTTCTTC
cdr3_aa: CASSPLGLVGYNEQFF

v_call: TRBV2
clone_size: .
j_call: TRBJ2-6
d_call: .
cdr3_nt: TGTGCCAGCAGTCTACACCTGCCCGGTAGGGGGTCTGGGGCCAACGTCCTGACTTTC
cdr3_aa: CASSLHLPGRGSGANVLTF

v_call: TRBV19
clone_size: .
j_call: TRBJ2-5
d_call: .
cdr3_nt: TGTGCCAGTAGTACCCAGCCGCCAGGGCTACGAGAGACCCAGTACTTC
cdr3_aa: CASSTQPPGLRETQYF

v_call: TRBV5-4
clone_size: .
j_call: TRBJ2-7
d_call: .
cdr3_nt: TGTGCCAGCAGCTTGGGAGTCTACGAGCAGTACTTC
cdr3_aa: CASSLGVYEQYF

v_call: TRBV11-2
clone_size: .
j_call: TRBJ2-1
d_call: .
cdr3_nt: TGTGCCAGCAGCCTTCCGGGGTCCTACAATGAGCAGTTCTTC
cdr3_aa: CASSLPGSYNEQFF

v_call: TRBV30
clone_size: .
j_call: TRBJ1-3
d_call: .
cdr3_nt: TGTGCCTGGAGGTACCGAGACTCTGGAAACACCATATATTTT
cdr3_aa: CAWRYRDSGNTIYF

v_call: TRBV2
clone_size: .
j_call: TRBJ2-2
d_call: TRBD2
cdr3_nt: TGTGCCAGCAGTGATCCCCGAAAGACTAGCGGGTCAAACGGGGAGCTGTTTTTT
cdr3_aa: CASSDPRKTSGSNGELFF

v_call: TRBV5-4
clone_size: once
j_call: TRBJ2-2
d_call: TRBD2
cdr3_nt: TGTGCCAGCAGCTTGACTAGCGGGGCGAACACCGGGGAGCTGTTTTTT
cdr3_aa: CASSLTSGANTGELFF

v_call: TRBV7-9
clone_size: .
j_call: TRBJ2-7
d_call: .
cdr3_nt: TGTGCCAGCAGCTTAGGGCAGACCCCTCAGCTAGAGCAGTACTTC
cdr3_aa: CASSLGQTPQLEQYF

v_call: TRBV7-2
clone_size: .
j_call: TRBJ1-2
d_call: .
cdr3_nt: TGTGCCAGCAGCTTAGCCGGGATTCGGGACTATGGCTACACCTTC
cdr3_aa: CASSLAGIRDYGYTF

v_call: TRBV4-1
clone_size: .
j_call: TRBJ2-1
d_call: TRBD2
cdr3_nt: TGCGCCAGCAGCCATCACGGGGGGGGAGCCTACAATGAGCAGTTCTTC
cdr3_aa: CASSHHGGGAYNEQFF

v_call: TRBV21-1
clone_size: few
j_call: TRBJ2-3
d_call: .
cdr3_nt: TGTGCCAGCAGCACCTTAGCGGGAGGGGTCCTATGCACAGATACGCAGTATTTT
cdr3_aa: CASSTLAGGVLCTDTQYF

v_call: TRBV6-6
clone_size: .
j_call: TRBJ2-2
d_call: .
cdr3_nt: TGTGCCAGCAGTTTCTGGCGGGACCCGAACACCGGGGAGCTGTTTTTT
cdr3_aa: CASSFWRDPNTGELFF

v_call: TRBV7-7
clone_size: .
j_call: TRBJ2-2
d_call: TRBD2
cdr3_nt: TGTGCTAGCAGCTTAAAAGCAGGACTAGCGGGAGATACCGGGGAGCTGTTTTTT
cdr3_aa: CASSLKAGLAGDTGELFF

v_call: TRBV7-2
clone_size: .
j_call: TRBJ2-1
d_call: TRBD1
cdr3_nt: TGTGCCAGCAGCCACCTGACAGGGTTAGACAATGAGCAGTTCTTC
cdr3_aa: CASSHLTGLDNEQFF

v_call: TRBV10-2
clone_size: .
j_call: TRBJ2-5
d_call: .
cdr3_nt: TGCGCCAGCCTGGGACAACAAGAGACCCAGTACTTC
cdr3_aa: CASLGQQETQYF

v_call: TRBV18
clone_size: few
j_call: TRBJ2-7
d_call: .
cdr3_nt: TGTGCCAGCTCAGTCGGGGACCCTACCTACGAGCAGTACTTC
cdr3_aa: CASSVGDPTYEQYF

v_call: TRBV3-1/TRBV3-2
clone_size: .
j_call: TRBJ2-3
d_call: TRBD2
cdr3_nt: TGTGCCAGCAGCCAACTAGCGGGAGGTGGAGATACGCAGTATTTT
cdr3_aa: CASSQLAGGGDTQYF

v_call: TRBV6-5
clone_size: .
j_call: TRBJ1-3
d_call: .
cdr3_nt: TGTGCCAGCGTCGCCCCTGGAAACACCATATATTTT
cdr3_aa: CASVAPGNTIYF

v_call: TRBV7-6
clone_size: .
j_call: TRBJ2-2
d_call: .
cdr3_nt: TGTGCCAGCAGCCCGGAGAGTCTATGGGACTCCGCCAACACCGGGGAGCTGTTTTTT
cdr3_aa: CASSPESLWDSANTGELFF

v_call: TRBV7-9
clone_size: once
j_call: TRBJ2-1
d_call: TRBD1
cdr3_nt: TGTGCCAGCAGCCGGACAGGGGAATACAACAATGAGCAGTTCTTC
cdr3_aa: CASSRTGEYNNEQFF

v_call: TRBV7-6
clone_size: .
j_call: TRBJ2-1
d_call: TRBD2
cdr3_nt: TGTGCCAGCAGCTTAGTCGCCTCGGGACTAGCGGGGGTCAATGAGCAGTTCTTC
cdr3_aa: CASSLVASGLAGVNEQFF

v_call: TRBV7-2
clone_size: .
j_call: TRBJ2-2
d_call: TRBD2
cdr3_nt: TGTGCCAGCAGCCCTAGCGGGAGAGGAACCGGGGAGCTGTTTTTT
cdr3_aa: CASSPSGRGTGELFF

v_call: TRBV11-1
clone_size: .
j_call: TRBJ2-5
d_call: .
cdr3_nt: TGTGCCAGCAGCCGCACCGGGACGTATCAAGAGACCCAGTACTTC
cdr3_aa: CASSRTGTYQETQYF

v_call: TRBV27
clone_size: .
j_call: TRBJ2-3
d_call: TRBD1
cdr3_nt: TGTGCCAGTTCCGCAACCGGGACAGGGATTGCAGATACGCAGTATTTT
cdr3_aa: CASSATGTGIADTQYF

v_call: TRBV19
clone_size: .
j_call: TRBJ2-7
d_call: .
cdr3_nt: TGTGCCAGTACCCGGACAGACTCCTACGAGCAGTACTTC
cdr3_aa: CASTRTDSYEQYF

v_call: TRBV7-9
clone_size: .
j_call: TRBJ2-1
d_call: TRBD1
cdr3_nt: TGTGCCAGCAGCCCAAGGGGGACAGGGTCCTACAATGAGCAGTTCTTC
cdr3_aa: CASSPRGTGSYNEQFF

v_call: TRBV6-2/TRBV6-3
clone_size: .
j_call: TRBJ1-1
d_call: TRBD1
cdr3_nt: TGTGCCAGCAGTTATCCTCCCTCTACACAGAGAACAGGGGAGTCTGAAGCTTTCTTT
cdr3_aa: CASSYPPSTQRTGESEAFF

v_call: TRBV7-8
clone_size: once
j_call: TRBJ2-7
d_call: .
cdr3_nt: TGTGCCAGCAGCCCTCACAGCTCCTACGAGCAGTACTTC
cdr3_aa: CASSPHSSYEQYF

v_call: TRBV7-2
clone_size: .
j_call: TRBJ2-3
d_call: TRBD2
cdr3_nt: TGTGCCAGCAGCCCGGGACTAGCGGGAGGGCCAGGGGATACGCAGTATTTT
cdr3_aa: CASSPGLAGGPGDTQYF

v_call: TRBV28
clone_size: .
j_call: TRBJ1-4
d_call: .
cdr3_nt: TGTGCCAGCAGTGAGCTCGACAGTAATGAAAAACTGTTTTTT
cdr3_aa: CASSELDSNEKLFF

v_call: TRBV6-4
clone_size: .
j_call: TRBJ2-2
d_call: .
cdr3_nt: TGTGCCAGCAGTGACTCTCCCACCGGGGAGCTGTTTTTT
cdr3_aa: CASSDSPTGELFF

v_call: TRBV5-1
clone_size: .
j_call: TRBJ1-1
d_call: TRBD1
cdr3_nt: TGCGCCAGCAGCTCACAGGGGGAGGGCACTGAAGCTTTCTTT
cdr3_aa: CASSSQGEGTEAFF

v_call: TRBV2
clone_size: .
j_call: TRBJ1-5
d_call: .
cdr3_nt: TGTGCCAGCAGTGACGGACGCCAGCCCCAGCATTTT
cdr3_aa: CASSDGRQPQHF

v_call: TRBV5-1
clone_size: .
j_call: TRBJ2-1
d_call: TRBD2
cdr3_nt: TGCGCCAGCAGCAATAGCGGGAGTTGGGATGAGCAGTTCTTC
cdr3_aa: CASSNSGSWDEQFF

v_call: TRBV14
clone_size: .
j_call: TRBJ2-1
d_call: TRBD2
cdr3_nt: TGTGCCAGCAGCCAGTCGACTAGCGGAGCCTACAATGAGCAGTTCTTC
cdr3_aa: CASSQSTSGAYNEQFF